The text below deals with one T cell receptor beta chain. What it binds is unknown. After 5'RACE with constant-segment primers, TCR alpha and TCR beta cDNA libraries carrying sample barcodes and UMIs were obtained. Each CDR3 protein gets one entry after TCRdb re-called the 5' RACE reads with MiXCR. The repertoire holds around 130,000 distinct CDR3 sequences, roughly 13% seen once, with about 27% in the top ten. The data stem from a study of T-cell memory formation after mild COVID-19. Study results and limitations: Cross-reactive memory apparently joined, as some responding clones appeared in pre-infection memory. CD4/CD8 balance held among clones contracting day 15 to 85, and later expanders leaned CD4+.

Germline CDR1 and CDR2: MNHEY and SVGEGT. The CDR3 is made up of 14 amino acids. With 0 bases removed from V and 3 bases from J, the gap between germline ends came to 6 bases. The TCR sequence derives from an adult woman who had mild COVID-19 (a few samples of this study predate the infection). Cell type and time point are not known. The sample was PBMCs or a T cell subset sorted from them (not recorded which). The V gene is TRBV6-2 or TRBV6-3, the J gene TRBJ2-1; D is possibly TRBD2 (6 bases). The CDR3 DNA follows: TGTGCCAGCAGTTACTCGACTAGCTACAATGAGCAGTTCTTC. Amino acids: CASSYSTSYNEQFF.